The present entry profiles one T cell receptor beta chain with its context. This clonotype occurred many times. What this receptor recognizes is not known. No much larger clone exists at a distance of one base, and base qualities are not known. Reading the germline V gene gives CDR1 SGHTA and CDR2 FQGNSA. At the junction V is shortened by 2 bases and J by 8 bases, with 9 bases in between. From the cysteine up to the phenylalanine, the CDR3 has a length of 13 residues. Solely the CDR3 DNA is kept, with 39 bases framed from the first base. The receptor library was made with PCR. The sequencing machine was an Illumina HiSeq 2500. To reduce PCR and sequencing biases, unique molecular identifiers were built into the TCR beta cDNA libraries. Roughly 500,000 cDNA molecules were obtained per 1 to 10 million input T cells, so each molecule approximated one T cell. The patient libraries were prepared and sequenced with the same protocol used for the earlier healthy control dataset. Samples belonging to the same batch were prepared together, multiplexed and sequenced on a shared HiSeq lane. As for the authors' bioinformatics: Raw barcoded reads were processed with MIGEC, and single-read molecular identifier groups were discarded before consensus assembly and CDR3 extraction. Clonotype tables were post-analysed with VDJtools, and diversity was normalized by down-sampling all datasets to the smallest sample size. In repertoire overlap clustering, CDR3 amino acid sequences, but not nucleotide sequences, were matched to correct batch-related cross-sample contamination. The public reads were reprocessed in TCRdb via fastp at Q25 and MiXCR, keeping in-frame beta chains. Duplicate CDR3 protein sequences are folded into a single record with the most common DNA and genes. These V and J calls originate from TCRdb's pipeline instead of the authors' own analysis. The sample table contains approximately 260,000 distinct CDR3 sequences; only one count was recorded for 30% to 45% of them. The ten largest clones take up under 5.5% of the sample.

The data were taken from a study of post-analysis software for immune sequencing data (dated by TCRdb to between 2015 and 2016). Background on the whole study: The recorded disease courses included relapsing-remitting, secondary progressive and progressive-relapsing multiple sclerosis, and some patients had no subtype annotation. Patient repertoires were compared against about a dozen previously published healthy control repertoires from donors aged roughly 6 to 28 years. A subset of samples was prepared in parallel using single-end sample barcoding, then pooled and co-amplified after Illumina adapter ligation.

General conclusions and limits of the study: Direct clustering with F measure showed strong co-clustering of samples prepared in the same batch, prompting a batch-effect correction. The control group was slightly older than the multiple sclerosis patient group. Patients showed significantly higher frequencies than controls for about five TRBV segments, among them TRBV5-6, TRBV5-1 and TRBV20-1. Significantly lower normalized Chao1 diversity was found in multiple sclerosis patients than in controls, suggesting substantial peripheral T-cell clonal expansion.

TCR beta repertoires were profiled from peripheral blood of more than ten young patients with multiple sclerosis to demonstrate the VDJtools post-analysis software. The multiple sclerosis patients were children and adolescents ranging in age from about 6 to 16 years. The rearrangement combines TRBV7-2 with TRBJ1-4; possibly the D gene is TRBD1, per 6 matching bases. The clonotype was recovered from a girl aged 10-17 years with multiple sclerosis. The sequenced material came from blood. The nucleotides read TGTGCCAGCAGCTTATTCGACAGGGAAAAACTGTTTTTT. This translates into CASSLFDREKLFF.